These 17 T cell receptor beta chains came from one sample sequenced in a study of shared clonotypes between healthy human individuals (dated by TCRdb to 2020 to 2021). CD8 naive samples were obtained by positive selection for CCR7 among CD45RO-negative cells, yielding a CD45RA+CCR7+ population from which TemRA cells were excluded. The method behind the library was the immunoSEQ multiplex PCR assay. The immuneACCESS repertoire file appears here via TCRdb, limited to in-frame rearrangements. These files lack a portion of the clones; in checked studies, under half of the deficit traces to unresolved V genes, and the cause of the others is not known. In this sample the table shows millions of clones, approximately 94% of which occur a single time. The leading ten clones occupy 1.5% to 2% of the sample. Sequencing used naive CD8+ T cells from PBMCs. The intended sense of this specimen's cell subset or site label: CD45RA+CCR7+. The receptors originated from a man between 18 and 35 years old in good health. Some clones in this sample may be carry-over from other donors' samples.

The rearrangement joins TRBV7-9 to TRBJ2-5; D not certain. From germline, CDR1 is SEHNR and CDR2 FQNEAQ (reference sequence). The CDR3 has 15 amino acids. Trimming stripped 4 bases from V and 5 bases from J, with 17 bases between. In DNA form, the CDR3 reads TGTGCCAGCAGCTCAGGTCCTCAGATCGGGGAGACCCAGTACTTC. It encodes CASSSGPQIGETQYF.

This chain links TRBV29-1 with TRBJ2-5; no clear D gene. The better agreement between TRBJ2-7 and the DNA end casts doubt on the J call. Germline lookup yields CDR1 SQVTM and CDR2 ANQGSEA. The CDR3 runs 12 residues. DNA for the CDR3: TGCAGCGTTGCCTCGACCGCCTACGAGCAGTACTTC. Protein sequence: CSVASTAYEQYF.

The chain joins TRBV4-1 to TRBJ2-2, with D possibly TRBD1 on 6 matching bases. Trimming cost V 4 bases and J 4 bases, with 7 bases left between them. The germline gives CDR1 MGHRA, CDR2 YSYEKL. This CDR3 region has 13 residues. The CDR3 reads CASSLQGTGELFF. In DNA, the CDR3 is TGCGCCAGCAGCCTACAGGGCACCGGGGAGCTGTTTTTT.

This clone was detected once. The chain uses TRBV27 and TRBJ2-2; TRBD1 aligns across 10 bases. Germline CDR1 is MNHEY and CDR2 is SMNVEV (reference sequence). This CDR3 contains 16 residues. With V trimmed by 6 bases and J by 4 bases, 8 bases remained unmatched. CDR3 region: CASSYGTGVATGELFF. CDR3 nucleotide sequence: TGTGCCAGCAGCTACGGGACAGGGGTCGCCACCGGGGAGCTGTTTTTT.

The genes are TRBV5-1 and TRBJ1-4; D is possibly TRBD1 (5 bases). Trimming took 5 bases from V and 8 from J, leaving 22 bases between them. There are 16 residues in the CDR3. Germline V gene lookup returns CDR1 SGHRS and CDR2 YFSETQ. As DNA, the CDR3 is TGCGCCAGCAGATACTGGGACGTTCGGCGGCGCGAAAAACTGTTTTTT. Translating gives CASRYWDVRRREKLFF.

The rearrangement uses TRBV7-9 and TRBJ2-4, with unresolved D. Germline V gives CDR1 SEHNR, CDR2 FQNEAQ (reference sequence). Deletions cut 5 bases from V and 4 bases from J, with 15 bases between. The CDR3 covers 15 residues. DNA of the CDR3: TGTGCCAGCAGCCCCCCTCTCTCACAGAAAAACATTCAGTACTTC. Translating gives CASSPPLSQKNIQYF.

This chain's CDR3 is CASSVGTRELFF. The DNA for the CDR3 is TGTGCCAGCAGCGTAGGAACGCGGGAGCTGTTTTTT. The rearrangement uses TRBV9 and TRBJ2-2; D is uncertain. The CDR3 sequence is 12 residues long. In germline, CDR1 is SGDLS, CDR2 YYNGEE. V lost 0 bases and J 9 bases, leaving 6 bases between the germline ends.

CDR3 loop: CASRSGPPFEAFF. The CDR3 DNA sequence: TGTGCCAGCAGGTCCGGGCCCCCTTTCGAAGCTTTCTTT. The chain recombines TRBV19 with TRBJ1-1; D is ambiguous. CDR1 is LNHDA and CDR2 is SQIVND in the germline V gene (reference sequence). The CDR3 covers 13 residues. V was pared by 9 bases and J by 8 bases, with 19 bases between.

The chain carries TRBV28 and TRBJ1-5, with D tentatively TRBD1 (5 bases). Deletions cut 10 bases from V and 2 bases from J, with 9 bases between. Germline loops: CDR1 MDHEN, CDR2 SYDVKM. The CDR3 has 12 amino acids. Here the CDR3 reads CATMTGNQPQHF. CDR3 nucleotide sequence: TGTGCCACGATGACAGGCAATCAGCCCCAGCATTTT.

The V and J genes are TRBV6-1 and TRBJ2-1; D uncertain. There are 14 residues in the CDR3. The germline V gene has CDR1 MNHNS and CDR2 SASEGT. The V gene lost 6 bases and the J gene lost 8 bases, with 17 bases spanning the gap. CDR3 sequence reads: CASSRGPPWDEQFF. CDR3 nucleotide sequence: TGTGCCAGCAGCCGAGGACCCCCGTGGGATGAGCAGTTCTTC.

This clone was detected only a few times. The chain has TRBV7-7 and TRBJ1-1; D perhaps matches TRBD1 (5 bases). This CDR3 has 14 amino acids. The germline gives CDR1 SSHAT, CDR2 FNYEAQ (reference sequence). Between the trimmed V and J ends, which lost 5 bases and 4 bases, there was a span of 14 bases. Here the CDR3 reads CASSPSVGGTEAFF. The CDR3 bases are TGTGCCAGCAGCCCCAGTGTGGGGGGCACTGAAGCTTTCTTT. Supplemented by reference TRBV7-7 and TRBJ1-1, the full variable domain reads GAGVSQSPRYKVTKRGQDVTLRCDPISSHATLYWYQQALGQGPEFLTYFNYEAQPDKSGLPSDRFSAERPEGSISTLTIQRTEQRDSAMYRCASSPSVGGTEAFFGQGTRLTVV.

The chain combines TRBV25-1 with TRBJ2-7; 9 nucleotides match TRBD2. Unmatched junction bases numbered 10, after V lost 4 bases and J lost 6 bases. CDR1 and CDR2 from the germline V gene are MGHDK and SYGVNS. This CDR3 has 15 amino acids. The CDR3 region has the DNA TGTGCCAGCAGTGTCGGCCCTAGCGGGGTAGGCGAGCAGTACTTC. It translates to CASSVGPSGVGEQYF.

The gene calls are TRBV28 and TRBJ1-2; D ambiguous. Trimming took off 1 base at V and 5 bases at J, with 17 bases between the two ends. Germline V CDR1 and CDR2: MDHEN, SYDVKM. The CDR3 has 16 residues. The CDR3 DNA reads TGTGCCAGCAGTTTATTAGCGGACCAGTGGATTTATGGCTACACCTTC. Translating gives CASSLLADQWIYGYTF.

This clone was seen just once. The gene calls are TRBV29-1 and TRBJ2-1; weak D call: TRBD1 (7 bases). Germline CDR1 is SQVTM and CDR2 is ANQGSEA. Trimming left V 7 bases short and J 8 bases short, with 18 bases between. The CDR3 is 13 amino acids. In nucleotides, the CDR3 is TGCAGCGGTTCCCCGACAGGGACTTATGAGCAGTTCTTC. Protein product: CSGSPTGTYEQFF.

The chain couples TRBV9 to TRBJ1-2; D might be TRBD1 (6 bases). CDR1 and CDR2 (germline): SGDLS, YYNGEE. Deletions cut 3 bases from V and 3 bases from J, with 18 bases between. This CDR3 region has 16 residues. CDR3 nucleotides: TGTGCCAGCAGCGCGGGAGGGGGGGGCCCCGACTATGGCTACACCTTC. Translation: CASSAGGGGPDYGYTF.

The DNA of the CDR3 is TGTGCCAGCAGCTTAGTAGGCACCTCGAACACTGAAGCTTTCTTT. Its protein is CASSLVGTSNTEAFF. The rearrangement joins TRBV7-8 to TRBJ1-1, with D unresolved. The CDR3 has 15 amino acids. Germline values: CDR1 SGHVS, CDR2 FQNEAQ. V lost 1 base to trimming and J lost 1 base, with 10 bases between them.

The chain uses TRBV6-1 and TRBJ2-7; TRBD1 aligns across 7 bases. V lost 6 bases, J lost 1 base, and 9 bases stayed unmatched. Germline V CDR1 and CDR2: MNHNS, SASEGT. This CDR3 spans 15 amino acids. CDR3 loop: CASSTGTAFSYEQYF. CDR3 in DNA: TGTGCCAGCAGCACCGGGACAGCTTTTTCCTACGAGCAGTACTTC.